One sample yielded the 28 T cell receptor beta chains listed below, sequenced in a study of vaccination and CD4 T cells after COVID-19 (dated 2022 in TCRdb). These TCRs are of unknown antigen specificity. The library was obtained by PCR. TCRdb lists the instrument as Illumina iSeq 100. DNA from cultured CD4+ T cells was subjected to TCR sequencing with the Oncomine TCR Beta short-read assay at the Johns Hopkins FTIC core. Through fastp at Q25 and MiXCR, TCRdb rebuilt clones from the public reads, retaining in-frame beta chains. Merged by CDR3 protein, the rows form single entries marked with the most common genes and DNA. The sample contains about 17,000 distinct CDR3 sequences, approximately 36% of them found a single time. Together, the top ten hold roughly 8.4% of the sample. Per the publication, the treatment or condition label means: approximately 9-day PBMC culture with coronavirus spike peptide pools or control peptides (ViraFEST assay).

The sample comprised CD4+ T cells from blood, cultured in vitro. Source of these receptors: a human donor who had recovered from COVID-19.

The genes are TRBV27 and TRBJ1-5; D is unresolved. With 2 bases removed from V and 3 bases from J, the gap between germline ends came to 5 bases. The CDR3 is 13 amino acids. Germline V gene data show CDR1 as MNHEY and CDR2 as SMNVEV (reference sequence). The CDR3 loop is CASSLLHNQPQHF. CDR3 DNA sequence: TGTGCCAGCAGTTTACTCCACAATCAGCCCCAGCATTTT.

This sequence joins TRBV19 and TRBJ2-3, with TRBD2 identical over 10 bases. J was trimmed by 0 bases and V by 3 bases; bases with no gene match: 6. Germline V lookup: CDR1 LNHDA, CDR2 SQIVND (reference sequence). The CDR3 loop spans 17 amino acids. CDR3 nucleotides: TGTGCCAGTAGTATGGGATGGACTAGCGGAAGCACAGATACGCAGTATTTT. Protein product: CASSMGWTSGSTDTQYF.

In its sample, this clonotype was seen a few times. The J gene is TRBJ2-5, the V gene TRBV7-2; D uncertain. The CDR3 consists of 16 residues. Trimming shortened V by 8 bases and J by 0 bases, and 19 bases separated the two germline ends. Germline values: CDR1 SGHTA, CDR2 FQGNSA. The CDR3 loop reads CASRWIATIDQETQYF. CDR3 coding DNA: TGTGCCAGCCGCTGGATAGCCACAATAGACCAAGAGACCCAGTACTTC.

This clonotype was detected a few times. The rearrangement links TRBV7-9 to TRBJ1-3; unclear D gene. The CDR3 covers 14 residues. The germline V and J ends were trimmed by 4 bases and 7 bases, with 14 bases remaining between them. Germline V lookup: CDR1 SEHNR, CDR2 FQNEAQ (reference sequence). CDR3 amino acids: CASSSPGAGNTIYF. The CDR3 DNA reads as TGTGCCAGCAGCTCTCCGGGCGCCGGGAACACCATATATTTT.

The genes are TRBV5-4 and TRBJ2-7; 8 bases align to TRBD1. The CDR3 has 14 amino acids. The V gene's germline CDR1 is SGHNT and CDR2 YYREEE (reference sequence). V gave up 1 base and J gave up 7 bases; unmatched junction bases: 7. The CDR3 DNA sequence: TGTGCCAGCAGCTTGCAGGGGGCGTCTGAGGAGCAGTACTTC. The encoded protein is CASSLQGASEEQYF.

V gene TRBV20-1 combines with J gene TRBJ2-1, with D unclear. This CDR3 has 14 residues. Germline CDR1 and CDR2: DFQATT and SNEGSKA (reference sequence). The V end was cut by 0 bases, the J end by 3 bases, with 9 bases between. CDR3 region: CSARDFRNYNEQFF. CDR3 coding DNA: TGCAGTGCTAGAGATTTTCGGAACTACAATGAGCAGTTCTTC.

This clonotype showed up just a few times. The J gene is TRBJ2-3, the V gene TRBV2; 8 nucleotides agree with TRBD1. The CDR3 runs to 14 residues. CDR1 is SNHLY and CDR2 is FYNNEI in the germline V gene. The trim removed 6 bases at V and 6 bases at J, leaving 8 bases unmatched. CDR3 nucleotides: TGTGCCAGCAGGGTACAGGGGGGCTCTGATACGCAGTATTTT. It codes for CASRVQGGSDTQYF. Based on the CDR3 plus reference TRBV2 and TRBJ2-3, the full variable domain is EPEVTQTPSHQVTQMGQEVILRCVPISNHLYFYWYRQILGQKVEFLVSFYNNEISEKSEIFDDQFSVERPDGSNFTLKIRSTKLEDSAMYFCASRVQGGSDTQYFGPGTRLTVL.

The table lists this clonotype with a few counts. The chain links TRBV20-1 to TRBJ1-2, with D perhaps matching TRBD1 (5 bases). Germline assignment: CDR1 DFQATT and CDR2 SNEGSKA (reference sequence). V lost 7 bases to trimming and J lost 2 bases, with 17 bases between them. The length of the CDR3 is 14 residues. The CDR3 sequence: CSGTYMGGNYGYTF. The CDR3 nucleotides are TGCAGTGGGACATACATGGGTGGAAACTATGGCTACACCTTC.

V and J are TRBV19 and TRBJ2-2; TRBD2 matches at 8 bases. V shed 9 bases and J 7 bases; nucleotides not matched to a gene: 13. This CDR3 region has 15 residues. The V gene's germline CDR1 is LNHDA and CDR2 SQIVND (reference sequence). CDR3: CASKRAGAAGGELFF. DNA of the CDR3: TGTGCCAGCAAAAGAGCGGGAGCGGCAGGCGGGGAGCTGTTTTTT.

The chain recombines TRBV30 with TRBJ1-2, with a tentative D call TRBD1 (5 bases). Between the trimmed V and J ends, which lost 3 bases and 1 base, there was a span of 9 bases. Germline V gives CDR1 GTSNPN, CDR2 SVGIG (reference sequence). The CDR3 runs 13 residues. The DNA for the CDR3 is TGTGCCTGGAGAGACAGTTTTAACTATGGCTACACCTTC. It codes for CAWRDSFNYGYTF. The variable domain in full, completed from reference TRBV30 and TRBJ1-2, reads SQTIHQWPATLVQPVGSPLSLECTVEGTSNPNLYWYRQAAGRGLQLLFYSVGIGQISSEVPQNLSASRPQDRQFILSSKKLLLSDSGFYLCAWRDSFNYGYTFGSGTRLTVV.

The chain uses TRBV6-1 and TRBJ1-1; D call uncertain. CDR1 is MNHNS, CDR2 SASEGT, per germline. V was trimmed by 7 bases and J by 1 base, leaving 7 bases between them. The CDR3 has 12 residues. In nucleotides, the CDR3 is TGTGCCAGCAAGCCGGGGAACACTGAAGCTTTCTTT. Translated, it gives CASKPGNTEAFF.

The CDR3 is CASRNREANTEAFF. The CDR3 DNA follows: TGTGCCAGCAGAAACAGGGAGGCGAACACTGAAGCTTTCTTT. The genes are TRBV12-3 or TRBV12-4 and TRBJ1-1; possible D gene TRBD1, 6 bases. The V end was cut by 6 bases, the J end by 1 base, with 12 bases between. The CDR3 has 14 amino acids.

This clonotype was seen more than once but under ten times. Here the CDR3 reads CASSPGPRKGNTF. The CDR3 nucleotides are TGTGCCAGCAGCCCAGGGCCTCGCAAGGGGAACACCTTC. This chain uses TRBV7-2 with TRBJ1-2, with a possible D match to TRBD1 (5 bases). The CDR3 covers 13 residues. Trimming left V 5 bases short and J 12 bases short, with 19 bases between. Germline V gives CDR1 SGHTA, CDR2 FQGNSA.

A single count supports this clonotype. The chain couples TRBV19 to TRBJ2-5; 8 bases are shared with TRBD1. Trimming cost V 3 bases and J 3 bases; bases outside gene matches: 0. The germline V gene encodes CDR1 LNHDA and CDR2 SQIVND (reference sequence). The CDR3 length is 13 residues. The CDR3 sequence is CASSMDREETQYF. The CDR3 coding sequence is TGTGCCAGTAGTATGGACAGGGAAGAGACCCAGTACTTC. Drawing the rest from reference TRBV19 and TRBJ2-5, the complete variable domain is DGGITQSPKYLFRKEGQNVTLSCEQNLNHDAMYWYRQDPGQGLRLIYYSQIVNDFQKGDIAEGYSVSREKKESFPLTVTSAQKNPTAFYLCASSMDREETQYFGPGTRLLVL.

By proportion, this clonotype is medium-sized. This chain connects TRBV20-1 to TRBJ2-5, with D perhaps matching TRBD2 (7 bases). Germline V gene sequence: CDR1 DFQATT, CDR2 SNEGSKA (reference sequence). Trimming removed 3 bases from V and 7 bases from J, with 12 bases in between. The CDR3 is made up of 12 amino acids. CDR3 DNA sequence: TGCAGTGCTAGCGGGGGGCAATTGACCCAGTACTTC. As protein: CSASGGQLTQYF.

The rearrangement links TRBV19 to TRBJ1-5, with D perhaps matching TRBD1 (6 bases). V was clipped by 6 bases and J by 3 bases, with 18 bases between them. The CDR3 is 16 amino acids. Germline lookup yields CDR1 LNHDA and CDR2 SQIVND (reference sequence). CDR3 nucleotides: TGTGCCAGTAGCCTTACAGGGTGGGGTCTCAATCAGCCCCAGCATTTT. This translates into CASSLTGWGLNQPQHF.

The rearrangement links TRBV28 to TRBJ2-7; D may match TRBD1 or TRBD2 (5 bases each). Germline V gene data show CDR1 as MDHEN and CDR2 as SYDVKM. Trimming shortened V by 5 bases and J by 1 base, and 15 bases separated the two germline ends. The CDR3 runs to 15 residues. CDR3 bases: TGTGCCAGCAGTACGGGCAAGGGGAGTTCCTACGAGCAGTACTTC. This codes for CASSTGKGSSYEQYF.

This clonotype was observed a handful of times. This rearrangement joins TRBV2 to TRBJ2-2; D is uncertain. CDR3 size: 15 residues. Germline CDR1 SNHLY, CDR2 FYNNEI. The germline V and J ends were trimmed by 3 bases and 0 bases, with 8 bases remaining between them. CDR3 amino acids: CASSETATNTGELFF. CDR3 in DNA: TGTGCCAGCAGTGAGACGGCCACGAACACCGGGGAGCTGTTTTTT.

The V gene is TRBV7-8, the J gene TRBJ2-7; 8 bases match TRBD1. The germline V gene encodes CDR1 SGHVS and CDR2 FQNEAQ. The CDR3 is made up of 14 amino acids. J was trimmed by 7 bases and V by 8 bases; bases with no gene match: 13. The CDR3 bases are TGTGCCAGCGGCATGACGACAGGGGAGCATGAGCAGTACTTC. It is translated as CASGMTTGEHEQYF.

The CDR3 nucleotides read TGTGCCAGCAGTTACACGTTGCGGGAGAGCGGAGATACGCAGTATTTT. It specifies CASSYTLRESGDTQYF. V usage is TRBV6-2 or TRBV6-3 and J usage is TRBJ2-3; 7 positions agree with TRBD2. The V gene end was trimmed by 2 bases and the J gene end by 5 bases; junction bases not matched to a gene: 10. The CDR3 spans 16 residues. The germline V gene has CDR1 MNHEY and CDR2 SVGEGT.

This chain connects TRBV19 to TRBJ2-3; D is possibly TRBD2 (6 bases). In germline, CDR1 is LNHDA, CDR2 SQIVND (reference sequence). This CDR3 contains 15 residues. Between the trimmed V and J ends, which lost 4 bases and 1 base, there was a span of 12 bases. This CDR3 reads CASSRGETRTDTQYF. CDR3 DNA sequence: TGTGCCAGTAGTAGGGGGGAGACTCGCACAGATACGCAGTATTTT.

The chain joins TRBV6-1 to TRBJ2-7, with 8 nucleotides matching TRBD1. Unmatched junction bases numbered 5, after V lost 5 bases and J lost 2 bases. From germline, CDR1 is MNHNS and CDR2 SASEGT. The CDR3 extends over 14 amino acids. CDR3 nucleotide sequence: TGTGCCAGCAGTCGAGGGACAGGTGCCTACGAGCAGTACTTC. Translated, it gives CASSRGTGAYEQYF.

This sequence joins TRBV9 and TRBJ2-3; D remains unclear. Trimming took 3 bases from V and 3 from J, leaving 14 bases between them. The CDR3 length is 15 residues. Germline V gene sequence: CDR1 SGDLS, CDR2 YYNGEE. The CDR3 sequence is CASSASRSETDTQYF. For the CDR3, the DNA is TGTGCCAGCAGCGCAAGTAGATCAGAAACAGATACGCAGTATTTT.

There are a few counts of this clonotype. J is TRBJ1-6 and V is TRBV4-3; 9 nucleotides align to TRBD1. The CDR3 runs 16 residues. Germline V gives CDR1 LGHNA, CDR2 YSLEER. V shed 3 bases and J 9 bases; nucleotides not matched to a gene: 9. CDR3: CASSQDRGSPFSPLHF. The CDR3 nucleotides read TGCGCCAGCAGCCAGGACAGGGGATCTCCGTTTTCACCCCTCCACTTT.

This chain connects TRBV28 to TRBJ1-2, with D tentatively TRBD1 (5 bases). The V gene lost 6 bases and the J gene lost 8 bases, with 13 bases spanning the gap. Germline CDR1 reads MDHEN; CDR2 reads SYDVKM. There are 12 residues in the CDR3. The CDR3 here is CASSLREKGYTF. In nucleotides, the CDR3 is TGTGCCAGCAGCCTCAGGGAAAAAGGCTACACCTTC.

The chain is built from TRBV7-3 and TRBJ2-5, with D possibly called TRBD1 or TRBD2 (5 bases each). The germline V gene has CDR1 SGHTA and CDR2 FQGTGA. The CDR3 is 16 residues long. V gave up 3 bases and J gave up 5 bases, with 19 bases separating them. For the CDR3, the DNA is TGTGCCAGCAGCTTGGGGGATAATTTAGGGTCGGAGACCCAGTACTTC. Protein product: CASSLGDNLGSETQYF.

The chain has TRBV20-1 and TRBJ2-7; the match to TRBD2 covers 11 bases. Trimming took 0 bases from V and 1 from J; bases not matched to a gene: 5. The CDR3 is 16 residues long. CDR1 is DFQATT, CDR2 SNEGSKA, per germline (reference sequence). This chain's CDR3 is CSARDPGTSGSYEQYF. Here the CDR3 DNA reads TGCAGTGCTAGAGATCCTGGGACTAGCGGTTCCTACGAGCAGTACTTC.

The DNA for the CDR3 is TGTGCCAGCAGTCCCCGCGCGGGGGCGAATTCGGCGCCCATATATTTT. This codes for CASSPRAGANSAPIYF. The gene calls are TRBV27 and TRBJ1-3; TRBD1 might be the D (6 bases). This CDR3 spans 16 amino acids. Germline loops: CDR1 MNHEY, CDR2 SMNVEV (reference sequence). Trimming removed 5 bases from V and 11 bases from J, with 25 bases in between.